This T cell receptor beta chain appears in the sequencing data of a study of T cells expressing NK-cell markers. Across the study: HCMV serostatus: seven of eight sequenced donors positive, one negative.

Regarding this clonotype: Its matching antigen is unknown.

TCRdb reanalyzed the 5' RACE reads, giving one entry per CDR3 protein sequence and no DNA. This table holds more than 250,000 distinct CDR3 sequences. Study conclusions and caveats: The dominant NKG2C+ clonotypes represented about 1.0-8% of CD8+ T cells in five to seven donors.

This CDR3 is 17 amino acids long. Germline V gene lookup returns CDR1 MNHNS and CDR2 SASEGT. The V gene is TRBV6-1, the J gene TRBJ1-3; absent DNA, TCRdb's TRBD1 call cannot be checked. The sequence derives from a man aged 18 to 29 in good health. Sequenced material: blood T cells: a sorted CD56 or NKG2C T cell subset, CD4+ or CD8+ T cells, or bulk PBMC T cells (not recorded which). The CDR3 region is CASSIPQGYEAGNTIYF.